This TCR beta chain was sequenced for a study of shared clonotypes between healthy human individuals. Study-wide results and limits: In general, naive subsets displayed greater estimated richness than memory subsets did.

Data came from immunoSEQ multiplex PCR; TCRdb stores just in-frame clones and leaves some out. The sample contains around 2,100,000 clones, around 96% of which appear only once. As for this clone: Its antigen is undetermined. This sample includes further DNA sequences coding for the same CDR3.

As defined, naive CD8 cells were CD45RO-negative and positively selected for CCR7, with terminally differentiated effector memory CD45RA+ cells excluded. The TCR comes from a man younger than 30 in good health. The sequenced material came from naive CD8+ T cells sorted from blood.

In nucleotides, the CDR3 is TGCGCCAGCAGCCAAGGGCAGGGAAATTCACCCCTCCACTTT. Its translation is CASSQGQGNSPLHF. The chain couples TRBV4-1 to TRBJ1-6; D perhaps matches TRBD1 (5 bases). CDR3 length: 14 amino acids. Trimming pared 1 base from V and 7 bases from J, leaving 8 bases between. From germline, CDR1 is MGHRA and CDR2 YSYEKL.